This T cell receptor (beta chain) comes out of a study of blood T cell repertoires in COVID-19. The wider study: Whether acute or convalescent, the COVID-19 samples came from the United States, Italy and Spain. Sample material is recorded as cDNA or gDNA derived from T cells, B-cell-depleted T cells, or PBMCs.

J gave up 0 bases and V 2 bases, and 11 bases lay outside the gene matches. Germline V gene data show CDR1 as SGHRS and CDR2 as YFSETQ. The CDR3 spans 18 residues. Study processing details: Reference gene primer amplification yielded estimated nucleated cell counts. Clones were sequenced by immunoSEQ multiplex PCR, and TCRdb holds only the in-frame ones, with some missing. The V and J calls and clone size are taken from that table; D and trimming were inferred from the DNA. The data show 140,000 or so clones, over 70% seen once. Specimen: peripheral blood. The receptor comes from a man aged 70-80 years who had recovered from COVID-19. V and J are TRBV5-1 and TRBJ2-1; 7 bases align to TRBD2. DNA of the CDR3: TGCGCCAGCAGCTTCCCTAGCGGCAGCCGAAGCTCCTACAATGAGCAGTTCTTC. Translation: CASSFPSGSRSSYNEQFF.